One T cell receptor (beta chain) is described in this entry. Antigen specificity is unknown. These data originate in a study of beta chain features in type 1 diabetes. Findings and limits, study-wide: Type 1 diabetes patients had TCRB CDR3s that were shorter (moderately but significantly so) in all four CD4+ subsets.

Reverse transcription of all isolated RNA meant that expressed TCRB transcripts were sequenced. This table comes from immunoSEQ multiplex PCR, and its TCRdb copy is limited to in-frame clones, with some not included. This table holds over 200,000 clones, approximately 10% found once. Trimming at V came to 1 base and at J to 4 bases, leaving 3 bases not matched to a gene. CDR1 SGDLS and CDR2 YYNGEE come from the germline V gene. CDR3 length: 14 residues. The receptor's source is a man in his thirties or forties with type 1 diabetes. Specimen: naive CD4+ T cells from blood. The J gene is TRBJ2-7, the V gene TRBV9; 9 nucleotides agree with TRBD1. As DNA, the CDR3 is TGTGCCAGCAGCGTAACAGGGGGCAGTTACGAGCAGTACTTC. Protein product: CASSVTGGSYEQYF.